These 10 T cell receptor beta chains came from one sample sequenced in a study of T-cell reconstitution after alpha-beta-depleted transplantation in children. Preparation of the TCRbeta library involved a method that used unique molecular identifiers. TCRdb ran MiXCR on the PCR reads and lists one entry per CDR3 protein. Among about 690,000 distinct CDR3 sequences, 16% were seen once, and the ten largest hold 1.1%. Sample: PBMCs from the stem cell graft donor, taken from the stem cell graft. Receptors were obtained from a human donor who donated a stem cell graft to a child with acute myeloid leukemia.

In its sample, this clonotype was seen a few times. The V gene is TRBV24-1, the J gene TRBJ2-2; 9 positions agree with TRBD2. In germline, CDR1 is KGHDR, CDR2 SFDVKD. This CDR3 spans 20 amino acids. Trimming took 3 bases from V and 0 from J; bases not matched to a gene: 13. The CDR3 DNA is TGTGCCACCAGTGATAGCGGGGGGTCCGATGGTAACGCGAACACCGGGGAGCTGTTTTTT. It specifies CATSDSGGSDGNANTGELFF.

This clonotype was found a few times. V and J are TRBV29-1 and TRBJ1-1; TRBD1 matches at 8 bases. The germline V gene has CDR1 SQVTM and CDR2 ANQGSEA. The CDR3 has 13 residues. J lost 4 bases, V lost 5 bases, and 6 bases had no gene match. Here the CDR3 reads CSVQGASGTEAFF. In DNA, the CDR3 is TGCAGCGTTCAGGGGGCTAGCGGCACTGAAGCTTTCTTT.

The chain recombines TRBV18 with TRBJ2-7; TRBD1 might be the D (5 bases). There are 13 residues in the CDR3. The germline V gene encodes CDR1 KGHSH and CDR2 LQKENI. Trimming cost V 8 bases and J 2 bases, with 13 bases left between them. CDR3 DNA sequence: TGTGCCAGCGGCCAAGGCAGGGCCTACGAGCAGTACGTC. It is translated as CASGQGRAYEQYV.

The chain has TRBV5-1 and TRBJ1-5; perhaps TRBD1 as D (5 bases). Germline V gives CDR1 SGHRS, CDR2 YFSETQ. This CDR3 contains 15 residues. V lost 2 bases, J lost 1 base, and 10 bases lay in between. The DNA for the CDR3 is TGCGCCAGCAGCTTAGGGGCAGCCAGCAATCAGCCCCAGCATTTT. This gives the protein CASSLGAASNQPQHF.

The CDR3 region is CSARGGLKRALFF. The CDR3 DNA follows: TGCAGTGCTAGGGGGGGTTTGAAGCGGGCACTGTTTTTT. The chain recombines TRBV20-1 with TRBJ1-4; TRBD1 might be the D (5 bases). The germline CDR1 and CDR2 sequences are DFQATT and SNEGSKA (reference sequence). The CDR3 sequence is 13 residues long. V was pared by 3 bases and J by 13 bases, with 18 bases between.

The rearrangement joins TRBV10-1 to TRBJ1-1; D might be TRBD1 (5 bases). Germline V gives CDR1 WNHNN, CDR2 SYGVQD (reference sequence). V shed 2 bases and J shed 5 bases, with 6 bases lying between them. This CDR3 region has 12 residues. The chain's CDR3 is CASSEPGTEAFF. CDR3 sequence (DNA): TGCGCCAGCAGTGAGCCAGGGACTGAAGCTTTCTTT.

The chain recombines TRBV11-2 with TRBJ1-2; TRBD1 aligns across 9 bases. The germline CDR1 and CDR2 sequences are SGHAT and FQNNGV. V lost 5 bases, J lost 6 bases, and 10 bases stayed unmatched. CDR3 length: 15 amino acids. CDR3 sequence (DNA): TGTGCCAGCAGCCCGGGACAGGGAACCAACCATGGCTACACCTTC. It specifies CASSPGQGTNHGYTF.

J is TRBJ2-1 and V is TRBV20-1; TRBD1 is a possible D gene (5 bases). This CDR3 is 14 amino acids long. The V end was cut by 0 bases, the J end by 6 bases, with 12 bases between. Germline CDR1 reads DFQATT; CDR2 reads SNEGSKA (reference sequence). CDR3 in DNA: TGCAGTGCTAGAGAGGGGCCGGCTAGCAATGAGCAGTTCTTC. Protein: CSAREGPASNEQFF.

Turning to this clonotype: Sequence at one end of the junction differs from germline and may be a read error. CDR3: CASGLGGGRGNEQFF. The CDR3 DNA sequence: TGTGCCAGCGGTTTAGGCGGGGGCCGAGGGAATGAGCAGTTCTTC. J is TRBJ2-1 and V is TRBV12-3 or TRBV12-4, with D perhaps TRBD2 (7 bases). This CDR3 comprises 15 residues.

This clonotype was counted many times. V and J are TRBV12-3 or TRBV12-4 and TRBJ2-5; weak D call: TRBD2 (5 bases). The CDR3 is made up of 13 amino acids. V was shortened by 3 bases and J by 1 base, with 6 bases between the two germline ends. In DNA form, the CDR3 reads TGTGCCAGCAGTTTGAGGGCCCAAGAGACCCAGTACTTC. Its translation: CASSLRAQETQYF.